One and the same sample provided the 31 T cell receptor beta chains below, sequenced in a study of shared clonotypes between healthy human individuals. The assay was immunoSEQ multiplex PCR, and TCRdb's table has in-frame clones only and misses some. In the table there are 400,000 to 600,000 clones, roughly 95% of which are singletons. Sequencing was performed on naive CD4+ T cells sorted from blood. Subset denoted: CD45RA+ positively selected. The receptors derive from a woman aged 25 to 39 in good health.

This clone was counted once. V usage is TRBV28 and J usage is TRBJ1-4, with a tentative D call TRBD1 (6 bases). The CDR3 extends over 16 amino acids. From germline, CDR1 is MDHEN and CDR2 SYDVKM. Trimming removed 5 bases at V and 2 bases at J, with 15 bases between. CDR3 in DNA: TGTGCCAGCAGTGTAATTTTCGGGGGCACTAATGAAAAACTGTTTTTT. It is translated as CASSVIFGGTNEKLFF.

A word on this clone: Germline and junction disagree at one end, which may indicate a read error. The V and J genes are TRBV18 and TRBJ2-7, with unresolved D. Per germline, CDR1 KGHSH and CDR2 LQKENI. The CDR3 is 12 residues long. The CDR3 DNA sequence: TGTGCCAGCTCACCAGGTGGATGGGGAAGAGGCTTC. Its protein is CASSPGGWGRGF.

The V call is TRBV19, the J call TRBJ2-3; weak D call: TRBD2 (5 bases). The germline V and J ends were trimmed by 4 bases and 6 bases, with 14 bases remaining between them. CDR1 and CDR2 from the germline V gene are LNHDA and SQIVND (reference sequence). The CDR3 runs to 14 residues. The CDR3 DNA is TGTGCCAGTAGTAGTAAGCCCCGCGGGGATACGCAGTATTTT. This translates into CASSSKPRGDTQYF.

The chain carries TRBV6-1 and TRBJ1-5; D not certain. Per germline, CDR1 MNHNS and CDR2 SASEGT. V lost 4 bases and J lost 0, with 7 bases in between. The CDR3 sequence is 14 residues long. CDR3 sequence reads: CASSVGFSNQPQHF. In nucleotides, the CDR3 is TGTGCCAGCAGTGTTGGGTTTAGCAATCAGCCCCAGCATTTT.

The chain uses TRBV23-1 and TRBJ2-7; 9 positions match TRBD1. TRBV23-1 has ORF status, its function being uncertain. V shed 6 bases, J shed 3 bases, and the junction held 15 bases outside the gene matches. The CDR3 has 17 amino acids. The CDR3 is CASSQDQTGTGHYEQYF. CDR3 nucleotide sequence: TGCGCCAGCAGCCAAGATCAGACCGGGACAGGGCACTACGAGCAGTACTTC.

The V and J genes are TRBV10-3 and TRBJ2-7; 9 nucleotides agree with TRBD2. Losses at the gene ends were 10 bases for V and 0 bases for J; bases not matched to a gene: 7. Looked up from germline, CDR1 is ENHRY and CDR2 is SYGVKD. CDR3 size: 14 residues. The CDR3 region is CATTSGHSSYEQYF. The CDR3 DNA reads TGTGCCACAACTAGCGGGCACAGCTCCTACGAGCAGTACTTC.

This clone was seen only once. This sample also contains other DNA sequences that code for the same CDR3. CDR3 loop: CASSLTSGSTDTQYF. CDR3 sequence (DNA): TGCGCCAGCAGCTTGACTAGCGGGAGCACAGATACGCAGTATTTT. The chain employs TRBV5-1 and TRBJ2-3, with 9 bases matching TRBD2. The V segment lost 1 base and the J segment 0 bases; nucleotides outside the gene matches: 0. This CDR3 is built from 15 residues. Germline V gives CDR1 SGHRS, CDR2 YFSETQ.

This sequence joins TRBV28 and TRBJ2-7, with a possible D match to TRBD1 (7 bases). The V gene lost 6 bases and the J gene lost 1 base, with 13 bases spanning the gap. Germline V gene sequence: CDR1 MDHEN, CDR2 SYDVKM. The CDR3 contains 14 residues. CDR3 region: CASREQGTSYEQYF. The CDR3 nucleotides are TGTGCCAGCAGGGAACAGGGGACTTCCTACGAGCAGTACTTC.

This CDR3 is CASSRRLDATQYF. The DNA for the CDR3 is TGTGCCAGCAGCCGCCGACTAGATGCGACCCAGTACTTC. This chain connects TRBV11-2 to TRBJ2-5, with a tentative D call TRBD2 (6 bases). Trimming took 5 bases from V and 7 from J, leaving 14 bases between them. CDR1 SGHAT and CDR2 FQNNGV come from the germline V gene. The CDR3 has 13 amino acids.

The chain is built from TRBV11-2 and TRBJ2-7; the D is unclear. The CDR3 length is 17 residues. Germline V gene data show CDR1 as SGHAT and CDR2 as FQNNGV. The V gene lost 1 base and the J gene lost 0 bases, with 16 bases spanning the gap. The CDR3 is CASSLAERAFSSYEQYF. The CDR3 coding sequence is TGTGCCAGCAGCTTAGCCGAGAGAGCTTTCAGCTCCTACGAGCAGTACTTC.

The J gene is TRBJ2-4, the V gene TRBV2, with 9 bases identical to TRBD1. Losses at the gene ends were 4 bases for V and 0 bases for J; bases not matched to a gene: 4. CDR1 and CDR2 from the germline V gene are SNHLY and FYNNEI. This CDR3 has 16 amino acids. The CDR3 DNA is TGTGCCAGCAGTGTAGGACAGGGGATAGCCAAAAACATTCAGTACTTC. This sequence encodes CASSVGQGIAKNIQYF.

CDR3 nucleotides: TGTGCCAGCAGCACCCCCCCACCTGGGACTAGGTCGTACTTC. Its protein product is CASSTPPPGTRSYF. This chain connects TRBV7-9 to TRBJ2-7; 8 positions match TRBD2. V lost 5 bases to trimming and J lost 12 bases; unmatched junction nucleotides: 15. Germline V gene lookup returns CDR1 SEHNR and CDR2 FQNEAQ (reference sequence). The CDR3 runs 14 residues.

The V call is TRBV18, the J call TRBJ1-3; weak D call: TRBD1 (5 bases). Germline loops: CDR1 KGHSH, CDR2 LQKENI. Trimming removed 3 bases at V and 0 bases at J, with 18 bases between. This CDR3 has 18 residues. Here the CDR3 DNA reads TGTGCCAGCTCACCTAGACAAGGACAACTGAGCTCTGGAAACACCATATATTTT. It encodes CASSPRQGQLSSGNTIYF.

In regard to this clone: The same CDR3 is also encoded by other DNA sequences in this sample. This chain links TRBV5-1 with TRBJ2-7; 8 bases are a match to TRBD1. The germline CDR1 and CDR2 sequences are SGHRS and YFSETQ. The ends lost 3 bases at V and 3 bases at J; junction bases unmatched: 2. The CDR3 consists of 13 residues. This chain's CDR3 is CASSSGQGYEQYF. CDR3 coding DNA: TGCGCCAGCAGCTCAGGACAGGGCTACGAGCAGTACTTC.

The chain employs TRBV10-3 and TRBJ1-2; no clear D. Germline CDR1 reads ENHRY; CDR2 reads SYGVKD. Between the trimmed V and J ends, which lost 2 bases and 2 bases, there was a span of 3 bases. This CDR3 is 12 amino acids long. CDR3 sequence: CAISEGNYGYTF. The CDR3, as DNA: TGTGCCATCAGTGAGGGGAACTATGGCTACACCTTC.

The V call is TRBV5-1, the J call TRBJ2-5, with 8 bases lining up with TRBD2. V was pared by 5 bases and J by 4 bases, with 19 bases of the junction left unmatched. Germline V gene data show CDR1 as SGHRS and CDR2 as YFSETQ. This CDR3 has 18 amino acids. The chain's CDR3 is CASSSHAVSGNLRETQYF. The CDR3 DNA reads as TGCGCCAGCAGTTCGCACGCTGTTAGCGGGAATTTGAGAGAGACCCAGTACTTC.

The chain combines TRBV7-8 with TRBJ2-2; no clear D gene. CDR1 SGHVS and CDR2 FQNEAQ come from the germline V gene. The CDR3 extends over 13 amino acids. V was shortened by 4 bases and J by 1 base, with 4 bases between the two germline ends. The CDR3 DNA sequence: TGTGCCAGCAGCTCCATGAACACCGGGGAGCTGTTTTTT. This gives the protein CASSSMNTGELFF.

This sequence joins TRBV7-9 and TRBJ1-1; D is possibly TRBD1 (5 bases). The length of the CDR3 is 13 residues. Germline assignment: CDR1 SEHNR and CDR2 FQNEAQ (reference sequence). Trimming removed 4 bases from V and 4 bases from J, with 10 bases in between. The CDR3 reads CASSSQGGTEAFF. The CDR3 DNA follows: TGTGCCAGCAGCTCCCAGGGTGGCACTGAAGCTTTCTTT.

The J gene is TRBJ2-1, the V gene TRBV11-2; D gene unclear. The CDR3 totals 15 residues. The V gene lost 5 bases and the J gene lost 0 bases, with 11 bases spanning the gap. The germline V gene encodes CDR1 SGHAT and CDR2 FQNNGV. This CDR3 is CASSERLSSYNEQFF. In DNA, the CDR3 is TGTGCCAGCAGCGAGCGACTGAGCTCCTACAATGAGCAGTTCTTC.

V and J are TRBV6-1 and TRBJ1-1, with TRBD1 as a possible D gene (6 bases). The germline V gene has CDR1 MNHNS and CDR2 SASEGT. This CDR3 is built from 15 residues. V was shortened by 2 bases and J by 4 bases, with 14 bases between the two germline ends. The CDR3 coding sequence is TGTGCCAGCAGTGAATACCAGGGGTTATCCACTGAAGCTTTCTTT. Translation gives CASSEYQGLSTEAFF.

The V gene is TRBV19, the J gene TRBJ2-5; 7 positions match TRBD1. The CDR3 length is 13 residues. V was clipped by 8 bases and J by 11 bases; unmatched bases: 14. Looked up from germline, CDR1 is LNHDA and CDR2 is SQIVND (reference sequence). CDR3 nucleotides: TGTGCCAGTTCCCGTCAGGGGGTGGGGGAGCAGTACTTC. Translated: CASSRQGVGEQYF. Using reference TRBV19 and TRBJ2-5 for the parts outside the CDR3, the full variable domain is DGGITQSPKYLFRKEGQNVTLSCEQNLNHDAMYWYRQDPGQGLRLIYYSQIVNDFQKGDIAEGYSVSREKKESFPLTVTSAQKNPTAFYLCASSRQGVGEQYFGPGTRLLVL.

This rearrangement joins TRBV28 to TRBJ2-7, with D unclear. Germline CDR1 MDHEN, CDR2 SYDVKM. Trimming took 1 base from V and 0 from J, leaving 10 bases between them. The CDR3 length is 15 residues. The CDR3 sequence: CASSLSGQASYEQYF. The CDR3 DNA sequence: TGTGCCAGCAGTTTATCCGGGCAGGCCTCCTACGAGCAGTACTTC. The full variable domain, rest sourced from reference TRBV28 and TRBJ2-7, is DVKVTQSSRYLVKRTGEKVFLECVQDMDHENMFWYRQDPGLGLRLIYFSYDVKMKEKGDIPEGYSVSREKKERFSLILESASTNQTSMYLCASSLSGQASYEQYFGPGTRLTVT.

V usage is TRBV5-1 and J usage is TRBJ2-7; 7 nucleotides match TRBD1. The germline CDR1 and CDR2 sequences are SGHRS and YFSETQ. The CDR3 is 17 amino acids. Losses at the gene ends were 0 bases for V and 5 bases for J; bases not matched to a gene: 14. The CDR3 protein is CASSLAGAPEQGNEQYF. In nucleotides, the CDR3 is TGCGCCAGCAGCTTGGCCGGAGCTCCGGAACAGGGGAACGAGCAGTACTTC.

The chain joins TRBV27 to TRBJ2-1; TRBD2 agrees at 7 bases. Germline V gives CDR1 MNHEY, CDR2 SMNVEV (reference sequence). J gave up 8 bases and V 4 bases, and 8 bases lay outside the gene matches. This CDR3 region has 14 residues. CDR3 in amino acids: CASSSGLPVHEQFF. Written as DNA, the CDR3 is TGTGCCAGCAGTTCGGGACTACCGGTCCATGAGCAGTTCTTC.

The gene calls are TRBV19 and TRBJ2-7; 7 bases fit TRBD1. Trimming cost V 7 bases and J 3 bases; bases outside gene matches: 9. The CDR3 has 14 amino acids. Germline CDR1 LNHDA, CDR2 SQIVND (reference sequence). Written as DNA, the CDR3 is TGTGCCAGTAAGGGGGCGATAGGCGGCTACGAGCAGTACTTC. This codes for CASKGAIGGYEQYF.

This chain joins TRBV15 and TRBJ1-3, with D unclear. Trimming took 0 bases from V and 3 from J, leaving 9 bases between them. Germline assignment: CDR1 LNHNV and CDR2 YYDKDF (reference sequence). This CDR3 has 15 amino acids. For the CDR3, the DNA is TGTGCCACCAGCAGAGATTTAGGTTTTGGAAACACCATATATTTT. Translated: CATSRDLGFGNTIYF.

The genes are TRBV21-1 and TRBJ2-7; the table gives TRBD2 as D, unverified against the DNA. TRBV21-1 counts as a pseudogene. CDR3 length: 17 amino acids. The CDR3 loop is CASSKVRRAWTPYEQYF. The CDR3 DNA is TGTGCCAGCAGCAAAGTTCGGCGGGCCTGGACCCCCTACGAGCAGTACTTC.

V usage is TRBV29-1 and J usage is TRBJ2-1, with D maybe TRBD2 (6 bases). Germline CDR1 reads SQVTM; CDR2 reads ANQGSEA. The V gene lost 7 bases and the J gene lost 3 bases, with 19 bases spanning the gap. There are 15 residues in the CDR3. CDR3 DNA sequence: TGCAGCGCCTTAAGACTAGTTAAATTCTACAATGAGCAGTTCTTC. This encodes CSALRLVKFYNEQFF.

The chain is built from TRBV27 and TRBJ1-1; D is unclear. CDR3 length: 13 residues. Germline lookup yields CDR1 MNHEY and CDR2 SMNVEV (reference sequence). Trimming cost V 0 bases and J 6 bases, with 8 bases left between them. CDR3 DNA: TGTGCCAGCAGTTTATCCAGGAGGTCTGAAGCTTTCTTT. Translating gives CASSLSRRSEAFF.

The chain recombines TRBV27 with TRBJ2-3; D is ambiguous. Germline V gene data show CDR1 as MNHEY and CDR2 as SMNVEV (reference sequence). The CDR3 runs 15 residues. V lost 0 bases, J lost 5 bases, and 12 bases lay in between. Here the CDR3 reads CASSLSRSGVDTQYF. The CDR3 DNA reads as TGTGCCAGCAGTTTATCCCGTAGTGGGGTAGATACGCAGTATTTT.

The rearrangement links TRBV4-1 to TRBJ2-7; TRBD2 matches 7 bases. CDR3 length equals 15 residues. Germline-derived CDR1 and CDR2 are MGHRA and YSYEKL. The V segment lost 2 bases and the J segment 0 bases; nucleotides outside the gene matches: 4. The CDR3 nucleotides read TGCGCCAGCAGCCAAACTAGCGCAATCTCCTACGAGCAGTACTTC. This gives the protein CASSQTSAISYEQYF.